This T cell receptor beta chain derives from a study of CD8 T cells in ankylosing spondylitis. General study results and limits: Significantly higher representation of disease-linked clones was reported for matched ankylosing spondylitis synovial fluid.

As the method for making TCR beta libraries, quantitative 5'-RACE with molecular barcodes was used. TCRdb analysed the 5' RACE reads with MiXCR anew, one entry per CDR3 protein. The sample carries about 130,000 distinct CDR3 sequences, 7% to 10% recorded once. This clonotype was seen many times. The antigen remains undetermined. CDR1 and CDR2 from the germline V gene are DFQATT and SNEGSKA (reference sequence). The CDR3 spans 16 residues. The V and J ends lost 0 bases and 7 bases respectively, with 16 bases between them. This sequence was found in a male donor with ankylosing spondylitis or in good health (not recorded which). This chain uses TRBV20-1 with TRBJ1-6, with D hard to call. The sample was blood, either unsorted or a sorted T cell fraction (not recorded which). As DNA, the CDR3 is TGCAGTGCTAGAGATGGGTTCCCTGAACCAAATTCACCCCTCCACTTT. It is translated as CSARDGFPEPNSPLHF.